What follows are 3 T cell receptor beta chains derived from one specimen sequenced in a study of cytotoxic CD8 clonotypes in ibrutinib-treated CLL (dated by TCRdb to about 2021). The sample's time point label, decoded: around 25 months on ibrutinib. Libraries were constructed by the immunoSEQ multiplex PCR assay. The table was pulled from immuneACCESS by TCRdb, which kept in-frame rearrangements only. Such tables lose some clones; where checked, under half of the loss comes from unresolved V genes, and the rest has no known cause. This sample gives about 130,000 clones in total; about 70% of them show up just once. Roughly 4.7% of the sample goes to the ten largest clones. The sequencing here drew on PBMCs, taken after 24 months of ibrutinib treatment. These receptors came from a human donor with chronic lymphocytic leukemia.

The rearrangement uses TRBV28 and TRBJ1-3; TRBD1 matches 9 bases. The V gene's germline CDR1 is MDHEN and CDR2 SYDVKM. This CDR3 is built from 16 residues. Unmatched junction bases numbered 4, after V lost 4 bases and J lost 0 bases. The DNA of the CDR3 is TGTGCCAGCAGTTCCCACAGGGGGCCCTCTGGAAACACCATATATTTT. This translates into CASSSHRGPSGNTIYF.

This clone was observed a handful of times. The chain uses TRBV7-9 and TRBJ1-4; D is unclear. Trimming removed 5 bases from V and 8 bases from J, with 15 bases in between. CDR3 length: 14 amino acids. Germline CDR1 and CDR2: SEHNR and FQNEAQ (reference sequence). The CDR3 DNA reads as TGTGCCAGCAGCCAGGAGGGCGGACGCGAAAAACTGTTTTTT. The encoded protein is CASSQEGGREKLFF.

In its sample, this clone was seen a few times. The chain carries TRBV7-9 and TRBJ2-6; D uncertain. This CDR3 is 16 amino acids long. Looked up from germline, CDR1 is SEHNR and CDR2 is FQNEAQ (reference sequence). Trimming pared 1 base from V and 0 bases from J, leaving 7 bases between. The CDR3 is CASSLVLSSGANVLTF. As DNA, the CDR3 is TGTGCCAGCAGCTTAGTATTGTCCTCTGGGGCCAACGTCCTGACTTTC.